These 9 T cell receptor beta chains share one sample of origin, sequenced in a study of blood T cell repertoires in COVID-19. Using immunoSEQ multiplex PCR, the repertoire was profiled, and TCRdb retains in-frame clones only, with some absent. Found here are 350,000 to 400,000 clones, roughly 90% of them singletons; the top ten hold 2.5% to 3.5%. Sequences were obtained from peripheral blood. The receptor source for this set is a woman aged 30 to 39 with COVID-19, enrolled during active disease.

The chain uses TRBV25-1 and TRBJ2-3; D may be TRBD1 (6 bases). Germline-derived CDR1 and CDR2 are MGHDK and SYGVNS. V was trimmed by 3 bases and J by 8 bases, leaving 18 bases between them. The CDR3 loop spans 15 amino acids. DNA for the CDR3: TGTGCCAGCAGTGACTCGGTATATCCACAGGGTACGCAGTATTTT. Its translation is CASSDSVYPQGTQYF.

This chain uses TRBV7-7 with TRBJ2-7; tentative D call: TRBD1 (7 bases). The CDR3 consists of 16 residues. Germline loops: CDR1 SSHAT, CDR2 FNYEAQ (reference sequence). CDR3 bases: TGTGCTAGCAGCTCCGGAGGGACAGCCAGCTCCTACGAGCAGTACGTC. Its protein product is CASSSGGTASSYEQYV.

This clone appeared a single time. J is TRBJ2-1 and V is TRBV19; D might be TRBD1 (6 bases). Trimming removed 4 bases at V and 9 bases at J, with 13 bases between. Germline V lookup: CDR1 LNHDA, CDR2 SQIVND (reference sequence). The CDR3 is 13 amino acids. CDR3 region: CASSTGAAGEQFF. The CDR3 nucleotides are TGTGCCAGTAGTACAGGGGCCGCAGGTGAGCAGTTCTTC.

The chain couples TRBV19 to TRBJ2-1; D is possibly TRBD2 (6 bases). Germline values: CDR1 LNHDA, CDR2 SQIVND (reference sequence). The CDR3 is 16 amino acids. Trimming shortened V by 3 bases and J by 4 bases, and 16 bases separated the two germline ends. CDR3 residues: CASSMRGGNRYNEQFF. CDR3 nucleotide sequence: TGTGCCAGTAGTATGCGTGGCGGGAACCGGTACAATGAGCAGTTCTTC.

The chain joins TRBV7-2 to TRBJ2-1, with D perhaps matching TRBD1 (6 bases). The germline V and J ends were trimmed by 0 bases and 2 bases, with 11 bases remaining between them. CDR1 is SGHTA, CDR2 FQGNSA, per germline. CDR3 length: 16 residues. The CDR3: CASSLAGRGTYNEQFF. The CDR3 region has the DNA TGTGCCAGCAGCTTAGCTGGCAGGGGAACCTACAATGAGCAGTTCTTC.

V usage is TRBV7-8 and J usage is TRBJ2-5, with 10 bases that match TRBD2. Germline loops: CDR1 SGHVS, CDR2 FQNEAQ. After removal of 3 bases from V and 5 bases from J, the junction contained 9 bases not matched to a gene. The CDR3 sequence is 16 residues long. In DNA, the CDR3 is TGTGCCAGCAGCTTGGATTCAGCTAGCGGGGGTGAGACCCAGTACTTC. It is translated as CASSLDSASGGETQYF. Supplemented by reference TRBV7-8 and TRBJ2-5, the full variable domain reads GAGVSQSPRYKVAKRGQDVALRCDPISGHVSLFWYQQALGQGPEFLTYFQNEAQLDKSGLPSDRFFAERPEGSVSTLKIQRTQQEDSAVYLCASSLDSASGGETQYFGPGTRLLVL.

CDR3 residues: CASSLVGRGQETQYF. The CDR3 nucleotides are TGTGCCAGCAGCTTAGTCGGGAGGGGCCAAGAGACCCAGTACTTC. This chain links TRBV11-3 with TRBJ2-5; 8 bases map to TRBD2. This CDR3 has 15 residues. Per the germline V gene, CDR1 is SGHNT and CDR2 is YENEEA. The V segment lost 1 base and the J segment 1 base; nucleotides outside the gene matches: 2.

The chain recombines TRBV29-1 with TRBJ1-2; D is ambiguous. Germline CDR1 is SQVTM and CDR2 is ANQGSEA. Deletions cut 1 base from V and 6 bases from J, with 9 bases between. This CDR3 has 12 residues. The CDR3 reads CSVEGAGDGYTF. The CDR3 DNA reads TGCAGCGTTGAAGGGGCCGGGGATGGCTACACCTTC.

This clone showed up just once. The V call is TRBV5-4, the J call TRBJ1-2, with 7 positions matching TRBD1. The CDR3 is made up of 16 amino acids. The V segment lost 0 bases and the J segment 4 bases; nucleotides outside the gene matches: 9. The germline CDR1 and CDR2 sequences are SGHNT and YYREEE (reference sequence). The CDR3, as DNA: TGTGCCAGCAGCTTGGTAGGCAGGGGGAGACCCTATGGCTACACCTTC. Its translation: CASSLVGRGRPYGYTF.